This entry describes one T cell receptor beta chain. No antigen is known for it. The sample belongs to a study of shared clonotypes between healthy human individuals. Overall study context: The study enrolled a couple of women and three men aged 18 to 49.

Assay used: immunoSEQ multiplex PCR; TCRdb lists only in-frame clones, some missing. The profile shows roughly 1,600,000 clones, less than 99% of them singletons. The CDR3 sequence is 22 residues long. V lost 5 bases to trimming and J lost 2 bases; unmatched junction nucleotides: 25. Germline lookup yields CDR1 LNHNV and CDR2 YYDKDF (reference sequence). Study findings and constraints: In contrast to clonotypes shared by all four donors, non-shared clonotypes had lower generation probabilities.

The receptor's source is a man in his thirties or forties in good health. Sequencing was performed on naive CD4+ T cells sorted from blood. Subset defined: CD45RA+ positively selected. This chain uses TRBV15 with TRBJ1-5; 9 nucleotides align to TRBD1. CDR3 DNA: TGTGCCACCAGCCCCGCCGGGACAGGGAACCCTTTCGCAGCCCCTGGCAATCAGCCCCAGCATTTT. It yields the protein CATSPAGTGNPFAAPGNQPQHF. Variable domain in full (rest from reference TRBV15 and TRBJ1-5): DAMVIQNPRYQVTQFGKPVTLSCSQTLNHNVMYWYQQKSSQAPKLLFHYYDKDFNNEADTPDNFQSRRPNTSFCFLDIRSPGLGDTAMYLCATSPAGTGNPFAAPGNQPQHFGDGTRLSIL.